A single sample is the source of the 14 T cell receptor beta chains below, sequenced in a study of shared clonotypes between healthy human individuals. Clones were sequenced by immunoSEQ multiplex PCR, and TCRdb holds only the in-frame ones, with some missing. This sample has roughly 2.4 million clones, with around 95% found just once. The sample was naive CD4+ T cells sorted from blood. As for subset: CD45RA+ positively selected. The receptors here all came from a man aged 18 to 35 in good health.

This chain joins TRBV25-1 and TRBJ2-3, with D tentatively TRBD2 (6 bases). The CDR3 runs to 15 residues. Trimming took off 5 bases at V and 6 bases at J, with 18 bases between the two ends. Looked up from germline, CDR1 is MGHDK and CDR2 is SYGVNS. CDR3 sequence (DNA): TGTGCCAGCAGTCGCCCCGGGACTGGGTACGATACGCAGTATTTT. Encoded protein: CASSRPGTGYDTQYF.

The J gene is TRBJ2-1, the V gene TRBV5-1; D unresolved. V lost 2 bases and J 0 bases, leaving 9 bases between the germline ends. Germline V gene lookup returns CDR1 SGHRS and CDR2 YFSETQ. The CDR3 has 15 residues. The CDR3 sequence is CASSFRPNSYNEQFF. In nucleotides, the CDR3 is TGCGCCAGCAGCTTTCGCCCCAACTCCTACAATGAGCAGTTCTTC.

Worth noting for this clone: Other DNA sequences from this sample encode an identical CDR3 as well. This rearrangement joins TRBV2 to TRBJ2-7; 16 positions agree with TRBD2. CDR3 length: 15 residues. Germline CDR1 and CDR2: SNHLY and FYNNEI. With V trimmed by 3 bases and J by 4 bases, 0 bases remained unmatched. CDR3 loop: CASSEGLAGGYEQYF. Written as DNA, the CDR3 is TGTGCCAGCAGTGAGGGACTAGCGGGGGGGTACGAGCAGTACTTC. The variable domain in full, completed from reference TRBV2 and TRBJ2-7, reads EPEVTQTPSHQVTQMGQEVILRCVPISNHLYFYWYRQILGQKVEFLVSFYNNEISEKSEIFDDQFSVERPDGSNFTLKIRSTKLEDSAMYFCASSEGLAGGYEQYFGPGTRLTVT.

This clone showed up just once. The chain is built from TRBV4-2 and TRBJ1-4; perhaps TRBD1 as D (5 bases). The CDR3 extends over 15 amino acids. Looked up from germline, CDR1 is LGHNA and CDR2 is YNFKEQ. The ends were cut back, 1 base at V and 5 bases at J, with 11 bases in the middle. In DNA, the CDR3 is TGTGCCAGCAGCCAAGGGGGGGTGGAAAATGAAAAACTGTTTTTT. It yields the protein CASSQGGVENEKLFF.

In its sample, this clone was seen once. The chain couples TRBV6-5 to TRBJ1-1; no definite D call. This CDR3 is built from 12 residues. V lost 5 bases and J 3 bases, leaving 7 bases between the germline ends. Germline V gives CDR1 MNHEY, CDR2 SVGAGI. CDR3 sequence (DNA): TGTGCCAGCAGTAGCGTAGACACTGAAGCTTTCTTT. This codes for CASSSVDTEAFF.

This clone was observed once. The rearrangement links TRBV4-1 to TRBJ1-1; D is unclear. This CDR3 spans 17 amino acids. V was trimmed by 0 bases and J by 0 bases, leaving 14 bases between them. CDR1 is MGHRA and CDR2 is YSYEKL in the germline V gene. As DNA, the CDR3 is TGCGCCAGCAGCCAAGAAGCGGGTTACTTCATGAACACTGAAGCTTTCTTT. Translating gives CASSQEAGYFMNTEAFF.

CDR3 region: CASSSQTGELFF. The CDR3 DNA reads as TGTGCCAGCAGCTCCCAGACCGGGGAGCTGTTTTTT. V usage is TRBV7-3 and J usage is TRBJ2-2, with unresolved D. The CDR3 has 12 amino acids. V was shortened by 4 bases and J by 5 bases, with 5 bases between the two germline ends. Germline CDR1 reads SGHTA; CDR2 reads FQGTGA.

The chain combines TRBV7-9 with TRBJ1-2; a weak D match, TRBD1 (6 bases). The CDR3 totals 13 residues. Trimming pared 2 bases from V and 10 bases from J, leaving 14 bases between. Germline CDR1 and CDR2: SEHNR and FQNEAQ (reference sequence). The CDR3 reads CASSLLGALDYTF. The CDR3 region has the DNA TGTGCCAGCAGCTTATTGGGGGCGCTGGACTACACCTTC.

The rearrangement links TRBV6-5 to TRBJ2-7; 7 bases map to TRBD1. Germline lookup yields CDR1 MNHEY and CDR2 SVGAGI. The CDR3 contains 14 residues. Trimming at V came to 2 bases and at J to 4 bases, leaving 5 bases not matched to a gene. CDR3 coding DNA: TGTGCCAGCAGTTACCGGACAGGACTTTACGAGCAGTACTTC. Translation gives CASSYRTGLYEQYF.

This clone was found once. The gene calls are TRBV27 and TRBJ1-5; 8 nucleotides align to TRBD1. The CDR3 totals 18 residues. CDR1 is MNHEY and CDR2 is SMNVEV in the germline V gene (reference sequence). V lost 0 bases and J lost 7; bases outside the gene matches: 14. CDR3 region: CASSLSRDRFPWWQPQHF. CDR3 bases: TGTGCCAGCAGTTTATCTAGGGACAGGTTCCCTTGGTGGCAGCCCCAGCATTTT.

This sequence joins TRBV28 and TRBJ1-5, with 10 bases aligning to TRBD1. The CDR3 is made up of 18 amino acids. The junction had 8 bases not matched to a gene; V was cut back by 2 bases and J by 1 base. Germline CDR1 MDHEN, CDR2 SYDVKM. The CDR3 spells CASSLGGQGRGSNQPQHF. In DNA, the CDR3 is TGTGCCAGCAGTTTAGGGGGACAGGGGAGAGGGAGCAATCAGCCCCAGCATTTT. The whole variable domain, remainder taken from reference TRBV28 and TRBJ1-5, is DVKVTQSSRYLVKRTGEKVFLECVQDMDHENMFWYRQDPGLGLRLIYFSYDVKMKEKGDIPEGYSVSREKKERFSLILESASTNQTSMYLCASSLGGQGRGSNQPQHFGDGTRLSIL.

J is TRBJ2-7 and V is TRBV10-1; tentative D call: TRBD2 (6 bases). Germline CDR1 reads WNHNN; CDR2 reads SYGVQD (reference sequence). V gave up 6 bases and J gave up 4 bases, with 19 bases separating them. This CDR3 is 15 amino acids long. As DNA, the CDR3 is TGCGCCAGCAGAGCGGGCCCCCAGGAAGGTTACGAGCAGTACTTC. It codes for CASRAGPQEGYEQYF.

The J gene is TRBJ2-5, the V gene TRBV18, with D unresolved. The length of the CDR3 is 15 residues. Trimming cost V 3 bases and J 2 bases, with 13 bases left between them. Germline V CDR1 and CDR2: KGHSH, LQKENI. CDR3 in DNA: TGTGCCAGCTCACCCCAGAGGTCTCATCAAGAGACCCAGTACTTC. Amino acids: CASSPQRSHQETQYF.

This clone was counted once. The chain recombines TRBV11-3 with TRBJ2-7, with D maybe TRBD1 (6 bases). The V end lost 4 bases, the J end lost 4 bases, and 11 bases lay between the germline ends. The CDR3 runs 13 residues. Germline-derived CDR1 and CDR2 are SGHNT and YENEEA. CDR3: CASSSKQGYEQYF. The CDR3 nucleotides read TGTGCCAGCAGCTCTAAACAGGGTTACGAGCAGTACTTC.